Below, one T cell receptor (beta chain) is given with its context. CDR1 is MNHEY, CDR2 SVGAGI, per germline. This CDR3 spans 15 amino acids. Trimming pared 4 bases from V and 5 bases from J, leaving 17 bases between. The data belong to a study of shared clonotypes between healthy human individuals. Generated by immunoSEQ multiplex PCR, the TCRdb table keeps only in-frame clones and is missing some. The repertoire consists of roughly 490,000 clones, with about 82% occurring once and the leading ten covering 10% to 15%. The study drew all its donors from Caucasian adults living in Nashville, Tennessee. This TCR was sampled from a middle-aged woman in good health. Some clones in this sample may be carry-over from other donors' samples. The chain recombines TRBV6-5 with TRBJ1-2, with D maybe TRBD1 (5 bases). Specimen: PBMCs. This CDR3 reads CASSLRQPTSYGYTF. The CDR3 DNA sequence: TGTGCCAGCAGTTTAAGACAGCCGACTTCGTATGGCTACACCTTC.